The rows below give T cell receptor beta chains drawn from one sample of a study of cytomegalovirus exposure and HLA in healthy donors. Clones were read by immunoSEQ multiplex PCR, and TCRdb kept only the in-frame ones, dropping some. The sample includes fewer than 250,000 clones, around 81% seen only once; the top ten take more than 8.5%. The sample comprised PBMCs. The receptors derive from a woman in her 50s in good health and CMV-seropositive. Each CDR3 is given with its conserved first and last residue. A D gene is named only where the DNA matches it firmly. Size is omitted from some rows. Given values are once, few, many or a class for expanded clones.

>-|TRBV18|TRBD1|TRBJ2-5
CASRDREKTQYF
TGTGCCAGCCGGGACAGGGAAAAGACCCAGTACTTC
>-|TRBV5-1|-|TRBJ1-2
CASSLGASSNYGYTF
TGCGCCAGCAGCTTGGGTGCCTCTAGTAACTATGGCTACACCTTC
>-|TRBV7-9|-|TRBJ2-7
CASSLGAATSYEQYF
TGTGCCAGCAGCTTAGGGGCAGCTACTTCCTACGAGCAGTACTTC
>-|TRBV7-9|TRBD1|TRBJ1-1
CASSWDRGDEAFF
TGTGCCAGCAGCTGGGACAGGGGCGATGAAGCTTTCTTT
>-|TRBV5-4|-|TRBJ1-3
CASSFGPGNSGNTIYF
-
>-|TRBV11-3|TRBD1|TRBJ2-7
CASSLGGGSDEQYF
TGTGCCAGCAGCTTAGGAGGGGGCTCGGACGAGCAGTACTTC
>few|TRBV15|-|TRBJ1-1
CATSRDRMNTEAFF
TGTGCCACCAGCAGAGACAGAATGAACACTGAAGCTTTCTTT
>once|TRBV19|TRBD2|TRBJ2-2
CASSMGWRGRTGELFF
TGTGCCAGTAGTATGGGATGGCGGGGGAGGACCGGGGAGCTGTTTTTT
>-|TRBV10-3|-|TRBJ1-1
CAITPEAGLAEAFF
TGTGCCATCACCCCAGAGGCGGGCTTGGCTGAAGCTTTCTTT
>-|TRBV9|-|TRBJ1-2
CASSARGRGGYTF
TGTGCCAGCAGTGCCCGGGGTAGAGGAGGCTACACCTTC
>once|TRBV7-2|TRBD2|TRBJ2-3
CASIELAGTDTQYF
TGTGCCAGCATCGAACTAGCGGGGACAGATACGCAGTATTTT
>-|TRBV7-2|-|TRBJ1-1
CASSLERRGTEAFF
TGTGCCAGCAGCTTAGAGAGACGGGGGACTGAAGCTTTCTTT
>once|TRBV2|TRBD1|TRBJ1-6
CASSHNRGRNSPLHF
TGTGCCAGCAGTCATAACAGGGGTAGAAATTCACCCCTCCACTTT
>-|TRBV25-1|-|TRBJ1-6
CASSEIPQNSPLHF
TGTGCCAGCAGTGAAATCCCACAGAATTCACCCCTCCACTTT
>-|TRBV7-2|-|TRBJ1-1
CASTPHRGTEAFF
TGTGCCAGCACCCCCCACCGGGGCACTGAAGCTTTCTTT
>-|TRBV30|-|TRBJ1-3
CAWSVPRVHSGNTIYF
TGTGCCTGGAGTGTACCGAGAGTCCACTCTGGAAACACCATATATTTT
>-|TRBV5-1|TRBD1|TRBJ2-5
CASSKTGAQETQYF
TGCGCCAGCAGCAAGACAGGGGCCCAAGAGACCCAGTACTTC
>-|TRBV19|-|TRBJ1-3
CASAPTEASKGNTIYF
TGTGCCAGCGCACCAACAGAAGCCTCCAAGGGGAACACCATATATTTT
>once|TRBV5-4|-|TRBJ1-1
CASSFYRGVLNTEAFF
TGTGCCAGCAGCTTCTACCGGGGAGTACTGAACACTGAAGCTTTCTTT
>once|TRBV7-3|-|TRBJ2-3
CASAGPGADTQYF
TGTGCCAGCGCCGGGCCCGGGGCAGATACGCAGTATTTT
>-|TRBV5-3|TRBD2|TRBJ2-7
CARSGPGGGYEQYF
TGTGCCAGAAGCGGTCCGGGGGGGGGCTACGAGCAGTACTTC
>-|TRBV21-1|-|TRBJ2-1
CASGHEQFF
TGTGCCAGCGGGCATGAGCAGTTCTTC
>few|TRBV4-1|-|TRBJ1-5
CASSQAGKANQPQHF
TGCGCCAGCAGCCAAGCAGGGAAGGCAAATCAGCCCCAGCATTTT
>once|TRBV12-5|-|TRBJ1-1
CASGLAFNTEAFF
TGTGCTAGTGGTTTGGCCTTTAACACTGAAGCTTTCTTT
>once|TRBV30|-|TRBJ2-7
CAWSPRRGYDYEQYF
TGTGCCTGGAGTCCCCGCCGGGGGTACGACTACGAGCAGTACTTC
>few|TRBV1|-|TRBJ2-3
CTSSRHTSPPDTQYF
TGCACCAGCAGCCGGCATACTAGTCCCCCAGATACGCAGTATTTT
>-|TRBV5-1|-|TRBJ1-1
CASSQQGRNTEAFF
TGCGCCAGCAGCCAACAGGGCCGGAACACTGAAGCTTTCTTT
>few|TRBV10-3|TRBD1|TRBJ1-1
CAISSQGMNTEAFF
TGTGCCATCAGTTCACAGGGGATGAACACTGAAGCTTTCTTT
>-|TRBV14|TRBD1|TRBJ2-7
CASSRGTGGYEQYF
TGTGCCAGCAGCCGCGGGACAGGGGGCTACGAGCAGTACTTC
>-|TRBV28|-|TRBJ2-2
CAIGLVGTGELFF
TGTGCTATAGGTCTAGTCGGGACCGGGGAGCTGTTTTTT
>-|TRBV6-5|-|TRBJ1-6
CASSYSINSPLHF
TGTGCCAGCAGTTACTCTATTAATTCACCCCTCCACTTT
>-|TRBV6-1|-|TRBJ2-7
CASAGTLHYEQYF
TGTGCCAGCGCCGGGACTTTGCACTACGAGCAGTACTTC
>-|TRBV15|-|TRBJ2-4
CATSRPGTIFTKNIQYF
TGTGCCACCAGCAGACCCGGGACAATCTTTACCAAAAACATTCAGTACTTC
>once|TRBV5-1|-|TRBJ2-7
CASSGGTAQLSYEQYF
TGCGCCAGCAGCGGAGGGACAGCCCAACTCTCCTACGAGCAGTACTTC
>-|TRBV6-4|-|TRBJ2-3
CASSVRVADTQYF
TGTGCCAGCTCCGTCAGGGTCGCAGATACGCAGTATTTT
>-|TRBV6-1|TRBD1|TRBJ2-3
CASRDRASTDTQYF
TGTGCCAGCAGGGACAGGGCGAGCACAGATACGCAGTATTTT
>-|TRBV18|-|TRBJ2-5
CASSPTPAVLQETQYF
TGTGCCAGCTCACCGACACCAGCAGTCCTCCAAGAGACCCAGTACTTC